A selection of T cell receptor beta chains follows, all from one sample in a study of blood T cell repertoires in COVID-19. Here immunoSEQ multiplex PCR was the method, and the copy in TCRdb shows in-frame clones only, minus some. The table lists about 290,000 clones, around 92% of them singletons. The sequenced sample was peripheral blood. These receptors originate from a woman in her 30s with COVID-19, enrolled during active disease. Both conserved end residues are part of each CDR3. Fields, in order: V gene, J gene, clone size, D gene, CDR3 DNA, CDR3 protein. The D gene is left open where the match is weak. The listing skips clone size in some rows; elsewhere it reads once, few, many or a size class.

v_gene: TRBV18; j_gene: TRBJ1-1; abundance: NA; d_gene: NA; CDR3nt: TGTGCCACAACTTCCCGTCTCACTGAAGCTTTCTTT; CDR3aa: CATTSRLTEAFF
v_gene: TRBV27; j_gene: TRBJ1-2; abundance: NA; d_gene: NA; CDR3nt: TGTGCCAGCAAGGCCAGGGCCCAATATAACTATGGCTACACCTTC; CDR3aa: CASKARAQYNYGYTF
v_gene: TRBV7-2; j_gene: TRBJ1-2; abundance: NA; d_gene: NA; CDR3nt: TGTGCCAGCAGCTTATGGTTGGTGGGCGACTATGGCTACACCTTC; CDR3aa: CASSLWLVGDYGYTF
v_gene: TRBV5-6; j_gene: TRBJ2-3; abundance: NA; d_gene: TRBD1; CDR3nt: TGTGCCAGCAGCCTAACAGGGGTAACTCGGGCAGATACGCAGTATTTT; CDR3aa: CASSLTGVTRADTQYF
v_gene: TRBV30; j_gene: TRBJ2-3; abundance: NA; d_gene: NA; CDR3nt: TGTGCCTGGACTTTTAGCACAGATACGCAGTATTTT; CDR3aa: CAWTFSTDTQYF
v_gene: TRBV2; j_gene: TRBJ1-1; abundance: few; d_gene: NA; CDR3nt: TGTGCCAGCTGCCCCGGGACAAGGAACACTGAAGCTTTCTTT; CDR3aa: CASCPGTRNTEAFF
v_gene: TRBV5-1; j_gene: TRBJ2-3; abundance: NA; d_gene: TRBD2; CDR3nt: TGCGCCAGCAGCCCCGGACTAGCGGGGGGGAGCACAGATACGCAGTATTTT; CDR3aa: CASSPGLAGGSTDTQYF
v_gene: TRBV27; j_gene: TRBJ2-5; abundance: NA; d_gene: NA; CDR3nt: TGTGCCAGCAGTTGGCAGGGGCTGGGGGAGACCCAGTACTTC; CDR3aa: CASSWQGLGETQYF
v_gene: TRBV27; j_gene: TRBJ1-1; abundance: few; d_gene: TRBD1; CDR3nt: TGTGCCAGCAGTCCACGACAGGGGTCAGCTTTCTTT; CDR3aa: CASSPRQGSAFF
v_gene: TRBV7-9; j_gene: TRBJ2-3; abundance: NA; d_gene: TRBD1; CDR3nt: TGTGCCAGCAGCGCGCGACAGGGGGTCTGGTATTTT; CDR3aa: CASSARQGVWYF
v_gene: TRBV3-1/TRBV3-2; j_gene: TRBJ2-5; abundance: NA; d_gene: TRBD1; CDR3nt: TGTGCCAGCCGGAACAGGGACAGGGGCAGAGAGACCCAGTACTTC; CDR3aa: CASRNRDRGRETQYF
v_gene: TRBV18; j_gene: TRBJ2-7; abundance: once; d_gene: TRBD1; CDR3nt: TGTGCCAGCTCGTCCGGGACAGGCAACTCCTACGAGCAGTACTTC; CDR3aa: CASSSGTGNSYEQYF
v_gene: TRBV30; j_gene: TRBJ1-1; abundance: NA; d_gene: NA; CDR3nt: TGTGCCTGGAGTGTAAGTCAGGGGAGAGGCACTGAAGCTTTCTTT; CDR3aa: CAWSVSQGRGTEAFF
v_gene: TRBV30; j_gene: TRBJ1-5; abundance: NA; d_gene: NA; CDR3nt: TGTGCCTGGAGTGTTGGTGGGGGCGATCAGCCCCAGCATTTT; CDR3aa: CAWSVGGGDQPQHF
v_gene: TRBV27; j_gene: TRBJ1-5; abundance: NA; d_gene: NA; CDR3nt: TGTGCCAGCAGTCCAGGGTGGAGCAATCAGCCCCAGCATTTT; CDR3aa: CASSPGWSNQPQHF
v_gene: TRBV19; j_gene: TRBJ1-2; abundance: NA; d_gene: NA; CDR3nt: TGTGCCAGTAGTTTCCTCGATGGGGCCGGCCCTCCAACATTC; CDR3aa: CASSFLDGAGPPTF
v_gene: TRBV2; j_gene: TRBJ2-1; abundance: NA; d_gene: TRBD2; CDR3nt: TGTGCCAGCAGTGATGAGTTTAGCGGGCAGCTTAACAATGAGCAGTTCTTC; CDR3aa: CASSDEFSGQLNNEQFF
v_gene: TRBV5-1; j_gene: TRBJ1-4; abundance: NA; d_gene: NA; CDR3nt: TGCGCCAGCATCACGACAGAGACAACTAATGAAAAACTGTTTTTT; CDR3aa: CASITTETTNEKLFF
v_gene: TRBV11-2; j_gene: TRBJ1-6; abundance: NA; d_gene: NA; CDR3nt: TGTGCCAGCAGCTTTCGACTAGGGAATAATTCACCCCTCCACTTT; CDR3aa: CASSFRLGNNSPLHF
v_gene: TRBV2; j_gene: TRBJ1-5; abundance: NA; d_gene: NA; CDR3nt: TGTGCCAGCAGTGAATCCGGGTACGCTCAGCCCCAGCATTTT; CDR3aa: CASSESGYAQPQHF
v_gene: TRBV5-4; j_gene: TRBJ2-1; abundance: NA; d_gene: NA; CDR3nt: TGTGCCAGCAGCCAACTGGGACTGTCCCGCGAGCAGTTCTTC; CDR3aa: CASSQLGLSREQFF
v_gene: TRBV5-5; j_gene: TRBJ1-2; abundance: NA; d_gene: TRBD1; CDR3nt: TGTGCCAGCAGCTTGGAAGGGGGCGAAGATGGCTACACCTTC; CDR3aa: CASSLEGGEDGYTF
v_gene: TRBV4-2; j_gene: TRBJ1-1; abundance: once; d_gene: NA; CDR3nt: TGTGCCAGCAGCCAAGTCTATGGGAGTGTGAACACTGAAGCTTTCTTT; CDR3aa: CASSQVYGSVNTEAFF
v_gene: TRBV15; j_gene: TRBJ1-1; abundance: NA; d_gene: NA; CDR3nt: TGTGCCACCAGCAGCACCCACGGGAACACTGAAGCTTTCTTT; CDR3aa: CATSSTHGNTEAFF
v_gene: TRBV27; j_gene: TRBJ2-7; abundance: NA; d_gene: TRBD2; CDR3nt: TGTGCCAGCAGTTTATATGGGGAGGGTTACGAGCAGTACTTC; CDR3aa: CASSLYGEGYEQYF
v_gene: TRBV6-1; j_gene: TRBJ1-5; abundance: NA; d_gene: NA; CDR3nt: TGTGCCAGCAGTGAAGAACGGGGGACCCTTGGCAATCAGCCCCAGCATTTT; CDR3aa: CASSEERGTLGNQPQHF
v_gene: TRBV5-4; j_gene: TRBJ2-6; abundance: few; d_gene: TRBD2; CDR3nt: TGTGCCAGCGGTCCGAACGCCAAGTCGGGGGGGAAGGCTGGGGCCAACGTCCTGACTTTC; CDR3aa: CASGPNAKSGGKAGANVLTF
v_gene: TRBV21-1; j_gene: TRBJ2-5; abundance: NA; d_gene: NA; CDR3nt: TGTGCCAGCAAACCAACCCGAAATAACAGGGTAAGGCAAGAGACCCAGTACTTC; CDR3aa: CASKPTRNNRVRQETQYF
v_gene: TRBV5-5; j_gene: TRBJ2-4; abundance: NA; d_gene: TRBD2; CDR3nt: TGTGCCAGCAGCCAAACCGGGGGGGCCAACATTCAGTACTTC; CDR3aa: CASSQTGGANIQYF
v_gene: TRBV10-3; j_gene: TRBJ2-1; abundance: NA; d_gene: TRBD1; CDR3nt: TGTGCCATCAGTGAGCCGGGACAGGGAACTTACAATGAGCAGTTCTTC; CDR3aa: CAISEPGQGTYNEQFF
v_gene: TRBV19; j_gene: TRBJ1-1; abundance: NA; d_gene: NA; CDR3nt: TGTGCCAGTATGCGGGGGCTGAACACTGAAGCTTTCTTT; CDR3aa: CASMRGLNTEAFF
v_gene: TRBV5-6; j_gene: TRBJ2-7; abundance: once; d_gene: NA; CDR3nt: TGTGCCAGCAGCTCCTGGACTGGGAGCTCCTACGAGCAGTACTTC; CDR3aa: CASSSWTGSSYEQYF
v_gene: TRBV4-2; j_gene: TRBJ2-7; abundance: NA; d_gene: NA; CDR3nt: TGTGCCAGCAGCCAAGATTCGTTGGTACTCTACGAGCAGTACTTC; CDR3aa: CASSQDSLVLYEQYF
v_gene: TRBV27; j_gene: TRBJ2-1; abundance: NA; d_gene: NA; CDR3nt: TGTGCCAGCAGTTTCTTAGGACACTACAATGAGCAGTTCTTC; CDR3aa: CASSFLGHYNEQFF
v_gene: TRBV24-1; j_gene: TRBJ2-1; abundance: NA; d_gene: TRBD1; CDR3nt: TGTGCCACCAGTGATCGTCAGGGGGCTAACTACAATGAGCAGTTCTTC; CDR3aa: CATSDRQGANYNEQFF
v_gene: TRBV3-1/TRBV3-2; j_gene: TRBJ1-1; abundance: few; d_gene: NA; CDR3nt: TGTGCCAGCAGGGGAGTCAGTCTAAACACTGAAGCTTTCTTT; CDR3aa: CASRGVSLNTEAFF
v_gene: TRBV27; j_gene: TRBJ2-3; abundance: NA; d_gene: NA; CDR3nt: TGTGCCAGCAGTTTATTCTACGGGGATACGCAGTATTTT; CDR3aa: CASSLFYGDTQYF
v_gene: TRBV15; j_gene: TRBJ2-7; abundance: NA; d_gene: NA; CDR3nt: TGTGCCACCAGCCAGACTGAGCGCAACTACGAGCAGTACTTC; CDR3aa: CATSQTERNYEQYF
v_gene: TRBV19; j_gene: TRBJ1-1; abundance: NA; d_gene: NA; CDR3nt: TGTGCCAGTAGTATAGGCGGGTACACTGAAGCTTTCTTT; CDR3aa: CASSIGGYTEAFF
v_gene: TRBV4-1; j_gene: TRBJ2-1; abundance: NA; d_gene: NA; CDR3nt: TGCGCCAGCAGCCCGCCGGCGGGGTGGGCCTCCAATGAGCAGTTCTTC; CDR3aa: CASSPPAGWASNEQFF
v_gene: TRBV28; j_gene: TRBJ2-7; abundance: NA; d_gene: TRBD1; CDR3nt: TGTGCCATCCGACAGGGGAGCTCCTACGAGCAGTACTTC; CDR3aa: CAIRQGSSYEQYF
v_gene: TRBV5-1; j_gene: TRBJ1-2; abundance: once; d_gene: TRBD1; CDR3nt: TGCGCCAGCAGCTACTCCCAGGGGGAGGCAGGGATGAATGGCTACACCTTC; CDR3aa: CASSYSQGEAGMNGYTF
v_gene: TRBV2; j_gene: TRBJ1-2; abundance: NA; d_gene: NA; CDR3nt: TGTGCCAGCAGTGAACAGGGGCGCTATGGCTACACCTTC; CDR3aa: CASSEQGRYGYTF
v_gene: TRBV6-6; j_gene: TRBJ2-3; abundance: NA; d_gene: NA; CDR3nt: TGTGCCAGCAGTCACCTTCGCGGGGGCCCCCAAGATACGCAGTATTTT; CDR3aa: CASSHLRGGPQDTQYF
v_gene: TRBV2; j_gene: TRBJ2-7; abundance: NA; d_gene: NA; CDR3nt: TGTGCCAGCAGTTATGGCCAGGGGGGCGAGCAGTACTTC; CDR3aa: CASSYGQGGEQYF
v_gene: TRBV11-2; j_gene: TRBJ1-1; abundance: once; d_gene: TRBD1; CDR3nt: TGTGCCAGCAGCTACACAGGGGCCACTGAAGCTTTCTTT; CDR3aa: CASSYTGATEAFF
v_gene: TRBV2; j_gene: TRBJ1-2; abundance: NA; d_gene: NA; CDR3nt: TGTGCCAGCAGTGACGGGGAGAACTATGGCTACACCTTC; CDR3aa: CASSDGENYGYTF
v_gene: TRBV6-1; j_gene: TRBJ1-1; abundance: NA; d_gene: NA; CDR3nt: TGTGCCAGCAGTGATTTGCGGCAGAACACTGAAGCTTTCTTT; CDR3aa: CASSDLRQNTEAFF
v_gene: TRBV3-1/TRBV3-2; j_gene: TRBJ2-2; abundance: NA; d_gene: NA; CDR3nt: TGTGCCAGCTCGAGACTCCGAAACACCGGGGAGCTGTTTTTT; CDR3aa: CASSRLRNTGELFF
v_gene: TRBV10-3; j_gene: TRBJ1-1; abundance: NA; d_gene: NA; CDR3nt: TGTGCCATCAGTGTACAGGGTAATTCGGTTGCTTTCTTT; CDR3aa: CAISVQGNSVAFF
v_gene: TRBV2; j_gene: TRBJ1-5; abundance: NA; d_gene: TRBD1; CDR3nt: TGTGCCAGCAGCGCTACAGGGGACCAGCCCCAGCATTTT; CDR3aa: CASSATGDQPQHF
v_gene: TRBV7-9; j_gene: TRBJ2-7; abundance: NA; d_gene: NA; CDR3nt: TGTGCCAGCAGCGAACAGGATCCCTACAAGCAGTACTTC; CDR3aa: CASSEQDPYKQYF
v_gene: TRBV30; j_gene: TRBJ2-7; abundance: once; d_gene: TRBD2; CDR3nt: TGTGCCTGGACCCCCGGGGGGTGGACCTACGAGCAGTACTTC; CDR3aa: CAWTPGGWTYEQYF
v_gene: TRBV5-1; j_gene: TRBJ2-7; abundance: NA; d_gene: TRBD1; CDR3nt: TGCGCCAGCAGCGTTGGACAGGGGACGGCGGCCTACGAGCAGTACTTC; CDR3aa: CASSVGQGTAAYEQYF
v_gene: TRBV3-1/TRBV3-2; j_gene: TRBJ1-2; abundance: NA; d_gene: TRBD1; CDR3nt: TGTGCCAGCAGCGTCCGGGACAGGGCGGATGGCTACACCTTC; CDR3aa: CASSVRDRADGYTF
v_gene: TRBV11-1; j_gene: TRBJ1-2; abundance: NA; d_gene: NA; CDR3nt: TGTGCCAGCAGCTTAGCTGCAGGGGACGGCTACACCTTC; CDR3aa: CASSLAAGDGYTF
v_gene: TRBV5-4; j_gene: TRBJ1-1; abundance: NA; d_gene: TRBD1; CDR3nt: TGTGCCAGCACCATCGGACAGGGTGGGGACACTGAAGCTTTCTTT; CDR3aa: CASTIGQGGDTEAFF
v_gene: TRBV4-2; j_gene: TRBJ1-1; abundance: NA; d_gene: NA; CDR3nt: TGTGCCAGCAGCCAGCAGTACACTGAAGCTTTCTTT; CDR3aa: CASSQQYTEAFF
v_gene: TRBV27; j_gene: TRBJ1-3; abundance: NA; d_gene: TRBD1; CDR3nt: TGTGCCAGCAGTAATACAGGGGGGGCAGGAAACACCATATATTTT; CDR3aa: CASSNTGGAGNTIYF
v_gene: TRBV12-5; j_gene: TRBJ2-3; abundance: NA; d_gene: TRBD1; CDR3nt: TGTGCTAGTGGTTTGGGAGGACAGGGCAAGAATACGCAGTATTTT; CDR3aa: CASGLGGQGKNTQYF